These 32 T cell receptor beta chains share one sample of origin, sequenced in a study of a mutant IDH1 vaccine in newly diagnosed glioma. Their cognate antigens are unknown. Data came from immunoSEQ multiplex PCR; TCRdb stores just in-frame clones and leaves some out. The table has 25,000 to 35,000 clones, about 89% seen once. Time point denoted: week 5, during vaccination. All doses held 300 ug of mutant IDH1 20-mer peptide, with topical imiquimod. The sample consisted of PBMCs, taken from a glioma patient whose treatment included an IDH1 peptide vaccine. The source is a man between 18 and 29 years old with glioma.

This chain connects TRBV5-1 to TRBJ2-1; TRBD2 aligns across 8 bases. Trimming took 4 bases from V and 9 from J; bases not matched to a gene: 6. The germline gives CDR1 SGHRS, CDR2 YFSETQ. The CDR3 has 13 residues. The CDR3 nucleotides read TGCGCCAGCAGCAGGGGACTAGGAAGTGAGCAGTTCTTC. It translates to CASSRGLGSEQFF.

V is TRBV4-2 and J is TRBJ1-4, with D perhaps matching TRBD1 (5 bases). Germline-derived CDR1 and CDR2 are LGHNA and YNFKEQ. The CDR3 has 15 residues. Trimming cost V 4 bases and J 5 bases, with 14 bases left between them. CDR3 bases: TGTGCCAGCAGCCCCAGAGGGGCACAGAATGAAAAACTGTTTTTT. Translating gives CASSPRGAQNEKLFF.

This chain connects TRBV6-6 to TRBJ2-7; D is uncertain. Germline loops: CDR1 MNHNY, CDR2 SVGAGI (reference sequence). V was pared by 2 bases and J by 3 bases, with 5 bases between. This CDR3 spans 12 amino acids. CDR3 nucleotide sequence: TGTGCCAGCAGTTACGAGAACTACGAGCAGTACTTC. Amino acids: CASSYENYEQYF.

DNA for the CDR3: TGTGCCAGCAGTGGCACAACTCGTGAAAAACTGTTTTTT. Protein: CASSGTTREKLFF. This sequence joins TRBV28 and TRBJ1-4; D ambiguous. The germline V gene has CDR1 MDHEN and CDR2 SYDVKM. V lost 5 bases, J lost 7 bases, and 11 bases lay in between. The length of the CDR3 is 13 residues.

The J gene is TRBJ1-2, the V gene TRBV28; D call uncertain. Germline loops: CDR1 MDHEN, CDR2 SYDVKM. V was clipped by 4 bases and J by 3 bases, with 6 bases between them. The CDR3 is 12 residues long. CDR3 region: CASSYLDYGYTF. The DNA of the CDR3 is TGTGCCAGCAGTTATTTGGACTATGGCTACACCTTC.

The rearrangement links TRBV14 to TRBJ2-3, with TRBD2 matching 9 bases. CDR1 is SGHDN and CDR2 is FVKESK in the germline V gene. The length of the CDR3 is 15 residues. V was pared by 4 bases and J by 4 bases, with 6 bases of the junction left unmatched. This CDR3 reads CASSRIAGVADTQYF. CDR3 coding DNA: TGTGCCAGCAGCCGGATAGCGGGAGTTGCAGATACGCAGTATTTT.

The J gene is TRBJ1-6, the V gene TRBV2; D may be TRBD1 (5 bases). V shed 5 bases and J shed 7 bases, with 9 bases lying between them. CDR1 and CDR2 (germline): SNHLY, FYNNEI. This CDR3 is built from 13 residues. CDR3 sequence reads: CASSRGTNSPLHF. The CDR3 DNA reads TGTGCCAGCAGTCGGGGGACGAATTCACCCCTCCACTTT.

The J gene is TRBJ2-5, the V gene TRBV30; either TRBD1 or TRBD2 may supply D (6 bases each). Germline V gene lookup returns CDR1 GTSNPN and CDR2 SVGIG (reference sequence). The V gene lost 0 bases and the J gene lost 5 bases, with 13 bases spanning the gap. The CDR3 spans 14 residues. The chain's CDR3 is CAWSVLGGRETQYF. For the CDR3, the DNA is TGTGCCTGGAGTGTACTTGGGGGGCGGGAGACCCAGTACTTC.

The chain combines TRBV2 with TRBJ1-5, with a possible D match to TRBD1 (5 bases). Per germline, CDR1 SNHLY and CDR2 FYNNEI. This CDR3 is 15 amino acids long. Trimming stripped 7 bases from V and 2 bases from J, with 15 bases between. The DNA of the CDR3 is TGTGCCAGCATCATCCAACGGGACGGCAATCAGCCCCAGCATTTT. Its translation: CASIIQRDGNQPQHF.

The V and J genes are TRBV5-1 and TRBJ1-1; D not resolved. CDR1 and CDR2 (germline): SGHRS, YFSETQ. The CDR3 is 14 amino acids. Trimming took 4 bases from V and 4 from J, leaving 14 bases between them. The CDR3 loop is CASSPYGGATEAFF. CDR3 in DNA: TGCGCCAGCAGCCCGTATGGAGGTGCCACTGAAGCTTTCTTT.

With regard to this clone: A junction boundary mismatches the germline segment, possibly from a read error. In DNA form, the CDR3 reads TGTGCCAGCAGCCTAGGGACACAGGAGGCCGCAGATACGCAGTATTTT. Translation: CASSLGTQEAADTQYF. The chain has TRBV13 and TRBJ2-3; TRBD1 is a possible D gene (6 bases). The germline gives CDR1 PRHDT, CDR2 FYEKMQ (reference sequence). This CDR3 contains 16 residues.

The V gene is TRBV15, the J gene TRBJ1-1; the D gene is possibly TRBD1 (5 bases). CDR1 and CDR2 from the germline V gene are LNHNV and YYDKDF (reference sequence). The length of the CDR3 is 17 residues. Deletions cut 1 base from V and 4 bases from J, with 19 bases between. The CDR3, as DNA: TGTGCCACCAGCAGAGCCGGGACGAGGCCCTCTGGCACTGAAGCTTTCTTT. The encoded protein is CATSRAGTRPSGTEAFF.

V is TRBV19 and J is TRBJ1-1, with D possibly matching TRBD1 (5 bases). Germline V CDR1 and CDR2: LNHDA, SQIVND (reference sequence). The CDR3 totals 15 residues. V lost 5 bases to trimming and J lost 0 bases, with 13 bases between them. The CDR3 loop is CASSSSGTVNTEAFF. The CDR3, as DNA: TGTGCCAGTAGTTCGTCCGGGACGGTGAACACTGAAGCTTTCTTT.

The rearrangement links TRBV2 to TRBJ2-2; D not resolved. This CDR3 spans 11 amino acids. V lost 6 bases and J lost 4, with 3 bases in between. The germline gives CDR1 SNHLY, CDR2 FYNNEI. The chain's CDR3 is CASRGTGELFF. The CDR3, as DNA: TGTGCCAGCAGAGGCACCGGGGAGCTGTTTTTT.

For the CDR3, the DNA is TGTGCCAGCAGCCAAGGGACAGGGTCGTACGAGCAGTACTTC. Translated: CASSQGTGSYEQYF. The chain employs TRBV14 and TRBJ2-7; 8 positions agree with TRBD1. J lost 4 bases, V lost 1 base, and 3 bases had no gene match. This CDR3 region has 14 residues. Germline V gene sequence: CDR1 SGHDN, CDR2 FVKESK.

The chain joins TRBV7-9 to TRBJ2-1, with D maybe TRBD2 (6 bases). The length of the CDR3 is 14 residues. Trimming shortened V by 5 bases and J by 5 bases, and 13 bases separated the two germline ends. Germline V gives CDR1 SEHNR, CDR2 FQNEAQ (reference sequence). The CDR3 here is CASSRDSLDNEQFF. CDR3 DNA sequence: TGTGCCAGCAGCCGGGACTCCCTCGACAATGAGCAGTTCTTC.

DNA for the CDR3: TGTGCCAGCTCACCACCGCTCAATGAGCAGTTCTTC. Protein product: CASSPPLNEQFF. The chain is built from TRBV18 and TRBJ2-1; the D is unclear. V was cut by 0 bases and J by 6 bases, with 3 bases left in between. This CDR3 has 12 amino acids. Germline CDR1 and CDR2: KGHSH and LQKENI.

This chain connects TRBV2 to TRBJ2-7; 8 bases match TRBD2. Trimming took 3 bases from V and 0 from J; bases not matched to a gene: 10. This CDR3 region has 17 residues. Germline V gives CDR1 SNHLY, CDR2 FYNNEI. CDR3 sequence reads: CASSEAGGETSSYEQYF. The CDR3, as DNA: TGTGCCAGCAGTGAGGCCGGGGGGGAGACTAGCTCCTACGAGCAGTACTTC.

The J gene is TRBJ2-7, the V gene TRBV6-5, with a tentative D call TRBD1 (7 bases). CDR3 size: 14 residues. CDR1 and CDR2 from the germline V gene are MNHEY and SVGAGI. The ends were cut back, 6 bases at V and 7 bases at J, with 19 bases in the middle. CDR3 region: CASSPGGSYGEQYF. In nucleotides, the CDR3 is TGTGCCAGCAGCCCAGGGGGGTCCTACGGGGAGCAGTACTTC.

This chain connects TRBV27 to TRBJ1-1; 7 nucleotides line up with TRBD1. Per germline, CDR1 MNHEY and CDR2 SMNVEV (reference sequence). This CDR3 is 15 amino acids long. J gave up 0 bases and V 5 bases, and 6 bases lay outside the gene matches. The CDR3 loop is CASSGGDSMNTEAFF. CDR3 bases: TGTGCCAGCAGTGGGGGGGACAGTATGAACACTGAAGCTTTCTTT.

The chain employs TRBV4-1 and TRBJ2-3; 9 nucleotides agree with TRBD2. The CDR3 spans 14 residues. Per the germline V gene, CDR1 is MGHRA and CDR2 is YSYEKL. Trimming took 4 bases from V and 3 from J; bases not matched to a gene: 2. The CDR3 protein is CASSRLAGTDTQYF. Written as DNA, the CDR3 is TGCGCCAGCAGCCGCCTAGCGGGAACAGATACGCAGTATTTT.

The chain employs TRBV2 and TRBJ2-5; 8 nucleotides align to TRBD2. With V trimmed by 8 bases and J by 4 bases, 9 bases remained unmatched. This CDR3 is 14 amino acids long. Germline V gives CDR1 SNHLY, CDR2 FYNNEI. The CDR3 spells CASVGAGGRETQYF. CDR3 DNA: TGTGCCAGCGTGGGGGCGGGAGGACGAGAGACCCAGTACTTC. Full variable domain (remainder filled in from reference TRBV2 and TRBJ2-5): EPEVTQTPSHQVTQMGQEVILRCVPISNHLYFYWYRQILGQKVEFLVSFYNNEISEKSEIFDDQFSVERPDGSNFTLKIRSTKLEDSAMYFCASVGAGGRETQYFGPGTRLLVL.

The chain is built from TRBV28 and TRBJ1-5; possible D gene TRBD1, 6 bases. Germline-derived CDR1 and CDR2 are MDHEN and SYDVKM. The CDR3 is 16 residues long. Between the trimmed V and J ends, which lost 5 bases and 2 bases, there was a span of 16 bases. CDR3 in amino acids: CASSGSTGRGNQPQHF. CDR3 coding DNA: TGTGCCAGCAGTGGATCGACAGGAAGGGGCAATCAGCCCCAGCATTTT.

V and J are TRBV5-1 and TRBJ2-7, with D perhaps TRBD1 or TRBD2 (5 bases each). The germline CDR1 and CDR2 sequences are SGHRS and YFSETQ. V was shortened by 4 bases and J by 5 bases, with 19 bases between the two germline ends. CDR3 length: 15 amino acids. CDR3 loop: CASSAQGVAADEQYF. The CDR3, as DNA: TGCGCCAGCAGCGCGCAGGGAGTCGCAGCTGACGAGCAGTACTTC.

This chain connects TRBV30 to TRBJ1-1; D perhaps matches TRBD1 (5 bases). V was trimmed by 2 bases and J by 5 bases, leaving 18 bases between them. Per the germline V gene, CDR1 is GTSNPN and CDR2 is SVGIG (reference sequence). This CDR3 has 15 residues. The CDR3 loop reads CAWSIPGRRRTEAFF. CDR3 sequence (DNA): TGTGCCTGGAGTATTCCGGGACGAAGAAGAACTGAAGCTTTCTTT.

The chain recombines TRBV28 with TRBJ1-1; D gene ambiguous. The CDR3 runs 14 residues. CDR1 is MDHEN and CDR2 is SYDVKM in the germline V gene. The V gene lost 5 bases and the J gene lost 0 bases, with 10 bases spanning the gap. In DNA form, the CDR3 reads TGTGCCAGCAGTCCCCCCGGTATGAACACTGAAGCTTTCTTT. Translating it yields CASSPPGMNTEAFF.

The table lists this clone with a count of one. The V call is TRBV6-5, the J call TRBJ2-7; 10 bases map to TRBD1. After removal of 2 bases from V and 2 bases from J, the junction contained 0 bases not matched to a gene. CDR3 length equals 14 residues. CDR1 and CDR2 (germline): MNHEY, SVGAGI. The CDR3 DNA follows: TGTGCCAGCAGTTACGGACAGGGGGCCTACGAGCAGTACTTC. Translation gives CASSYGQGAYEQYF.

V usage is TRBV28 and J usage is TRBJ2-6, with 7 bases aligning to TRBD1. Trimming removed 6 bases from V and 3 bases from J; junction bases left unmatched: 5. The CDR3 length is 15 residues. In germline, CDR1 is MDHEN, CDR2 SYDVKM. The CDR3 coding sequence is TGTGCCAGCAGCCCTAGGACAGGTGGGGCCAACGTCCTGACTTTC. Translated, it gives CASSPRTGGANVLTF.

V is TRBV28 and J is TRBJ1-1; D gene ambiguous. V gave up 5 bases and J gave up 1 base, with 11 bases separating them. In germline, CDR1 is MDHEN, CDR2 SYDVKM. This CDR3 is 14 amino acids long. The CDR3 protein is CASSIRLPNTEAFF. CDR3 DNA: TGTGCCAGCAGTATAAGGTTACCGAACACTGAAGCTTTCTTT.

The count of this clone is one. The V and J genes are TRBV30 and TRBJ1-2; TRBD1 is a possible D gene (6 bases). The CDR3 has 15 amino acids. Germline CDR1 reads GTSNPN; CDR2 reads SVGIG (reference sequence). V was cut by 4 bases and J by 6 bases, with 21 bases left in between. The CDR3 DNA sequence: TGTGCCTGGATTACCCCGACAGGAATGCGTGATGGCTACACCTTC. Protein sequence: CAWITPTGMRDGYTF. The full variable domain, completed using reference TRBV30 and TRBJ1-2, is SQTIHQWPATLVQPVGSPLSLECTVEGTSNPNLYWYRQAAGRGLQLLFYSVGIGQISSEVPQNLSASRPQDRQFILSSKKLLLSDSGFYLCAWITPTGMRDGYTFGSGTRLTVV.

The V gene is TRBV4-2, the J gene TRBJ1-2; D is perhaps TRBD1 (6 bases). The CDR3 has 13 residues. The germline V gene has CDR1 LGHNA and CDR2 YNFKEQ. V was clipped by 3 bases and J by 4 bases, with 9 bases between them. The CDR3 bases are TGTGCCAGCAGCCACGGGGACATCTATGGCTACACCTTC. Its translation: CASSHGDIYGYTF.

V is TRBV2 and J is TRBJ1-1, with D possibly matching TRBD1 (5 bases). This CDR3 contains 13 residues. The germline CDR1 and CDR2 sequences are SNHLY and FYNNEI. V lost 4 bases and J lost 2, with 8 bases in between. The CDR3 loop is CASSAGQNTEAFF. In DNA, the CDR3 is TGTGCCAGCAGTGCAGGGCAAAACACTGAAGCTTTCTTT.